Listed here are 24 T cell receptor beta chains from one sample, sequenced in a study of patients and donors after allogeneic stem cell transplantation (dated by TCRdb to about 2020). To prepare the library, RT-PCR was applied. Sequencing instrument: NextSeq 550. TCRdb reanalyzed the raw reads on its own, using fastp at Q25 for trimming and MiXCR for clone calling, and kept in-frame beta chains. When rows share a CDR3 protein, they turn into one entry using the most common DNA and genes. Present in this sample are some 960,000 distinct CDR3 sequences, about a sixth of which were seen just once. The top ten constitute around 5.5% of the sample. Input material: blood, either unsorted or a sorted T cell fraction (not recorded which). The receptors come from a human donor who was either an allogeneic HSCT recipient or a stem cell or donor lymphocyte infusion donor (not recorded which). It is not recorded whose cells these are; they may come from a transplant donor.

In its sample, this clonotype was seen a few times. The chain recombines TRBV7-3 with TRBJ2-3; possibly TRBD1 or TRBD2 for D (5 bases each). This CDR3 contains 15 residues. V was clipped by 5 bases and J by 5 bases, with 17 bases between them. The germline V gene encodes CDR1 SGHTA and CDR2 FQGTGA. The CDR3 here is CASSVSSLGEDTQYF. CDR3 nucleotides: TGTGCCAGCAGCGTTTCTAGCCTGGGGGAAGATACGCAGTATTTT.

The chain is built from TRBV4-1 and TRBJ2-7; D gene ambiguous. The CDR3 contains 12 residues. Trimming removed 2 bases at V and 6 bases at J, with 8 bases between. Germline V lookup: CDR1 MGHRA, CDR2 YSYEKL. CDR3 bases: TGCGCCAGCAGCCAACCCCTTGGCGAGCAGTACTTC. Translated: CASSQPLGEQYF.

This clonotype has more than one count but fewer than ten. The chain combines TRBV4-2 with TRBJ2-2, with D maybe TRBD2 (5 bases). Germline CDR1 is LGHNA and CDR2 is YNFKEQ. Trimming pared 1 base from V and 0 bases from J, leaving 12 bases between. This CDR3 comprises 17 residues. The CDR3 bases are TGTGCCAGCAGCCAAGTCGGGCTAGCATCGAACACCGGGGAGCTGTTTTTT. Its translation is CASSQVGLASNTGELFF.

The genes are TRBV20-1 and TRBJ1-2; TRBD1 is a possible D gene (6 bases). With 0 bases removed from V and 4 bases from J, the gap between germline ends came to 15 bases. CDR3 size: 15 residues. Germline assignment: CDR1 DFQATT and CDR2 SNEGSKA (reference sequence). The chain's CDR3 is CSARDHRGRGYGYTF. As DNA, the CDR3 is TGCAGTGCTAGAGATCATCGGGGGCGCGGCTATGGCTACACCTTC.

Only a few counts were recorded for this clonotype. The V call is TRBV5-1, the J call TRBJ1-1, with a possible D match to TRBD1 (5 bases). This CDR3 is 15 amino acids long. Germline V CDR1 and CDR2: SGHRS, YFSETQ. V lost 2 bases and J 1 base, leaving 12 bases between the germline ends. CDR3 in amino acids: CASSFQVQGNTEAFF. The CDR3 DNA reads as TGCGCCAGCAGCTTCCAGGTCCAGGGGAACACTGAAGCTTTCTTT.

This clonotype has just a few counts. The V and J genes are TRBV4-1 and TRBJ1-6, with no clear D. V dropped 0 bases and J dropped 7 bases, with 13 bases sitting between them. CDR1 is MGHRA, CDR2 YSYEKL, per germline. This CDR3 is 16 amino acids long. The CDR3 loop is CASSQDITWENSPLHF. In nucleotides, the CDR3 is TGCGCCAGCAGCCAAGATATTACTTGGGAGAATTCACCCCTCCACTTT.

The rearrangement links TRBV4-1 to TRBJ2-3, with 13 bases identical to TRBD2. V shed 2 bases and J 0 bases; nucleotides not matched to a gene: 8. CDR1 MGHRA and CDR2 YSYEKL come from the germline V gene. There are 19 residues in the CDR3. The CDR3 nucleotides read TGCGCCAGCAGCCAATTTTCTACTAGCGGGAGGGCCAGCACAGATACGCAGTATTTT. Protein sequence: CASSQFSTSGRASTDTQYF.

The chain recombines TRBV19 with TRBJ1-6; D remains ambiguous. Trimming left V 5 bases short and J 0 bases short, with 11 bases between. This CDR3 contains 16 residues. Germline values: CDR1 LNHDA, CDR2 SQIVND (reference sequence). The CDR3 reads CASSGGGSSYNSPLHF. CDR3 nucleotides: TGTGCCAGTAGTGGTGGAGGTAGCTCCTATAATTCACCCCTCCACTTT.

This clonotype was counted only a few times. V usage is TRBV20-1 and J usage is TRBJ2-2; D is uncertain. CDR1 and CDR2 from the germline V gene are DFQATT and SNEGSKA (reference sequence). The CDR3 spans 15 residues. The V end was cut by 5 bases, the J end by 5 bases, with 18 bases between. CDR3: CSAPSPREGTGELFF. CDR3 coding DNA: TGCAGTGCTCCCTCCCCTAGGGAAGGGACCGGGGAGCTGTTTTTT.

The genes are TRBV12-3 or TRBV12-4 and TRBJ2-5; TRBD2 matches at 8 bases. V shed 7 bases, J shed 2 bases, and the junction held 18 bases outside the gene matches. CDR3 length equals 18 residues. The DNA for the CDR3 is TGTGCCAGCATCCTCGGGGTCGGGGGGGCCGATGTTCAAGAGACCCAGTACTTC. As protein: CASILGVGGADVQETQYF.

CDR3 region: CATNRGKADTQYF. CDR3 DNA sequence: TGTGCCACCAACAGGGGTAAGGCAGATACGCAGTATTTT. The chain carries TRBV24-1 and TRBJ2-3; 7 positions agree with TRBD1. The V gene's germline CDR1 is KGHDR and CDR2 SFDVKD. The CDR3 loop spans 13 amino acids. V dropped 8 bases and J dropped 4; count of bases not matched to a gene: 5.

The chain couples TRBV2 to TRBJ2-7; D is undetermined. The CDR3 runs 11 residues. Deletions cut 7 bases from V and 2 bases from J, with 6 bases between. Germline V gene lookup returns CDR1 SNHLY and CDR2 FYNNEI. This CDR3 reads CASIGPYEQYF. CDR3 in DNA: TGTGCCAGCATTGGGCCCTACGAGCAGTACTTC.

This clonotype has at least ten counts. V and J are TRBV7-9 and TRBJ1-5; no reliable D call. From germline, CDR1 is SEHNR and CDR2 FQNEAQ (reference sequence). Trimming shortened V by 5 bases and J by 9 bases, and 14 bases separated the two germline ends. The CDR3 is 13 residues long. CDR3 in DNA: TGTGCCAGCAGCCAAACACCGGAGGGGCCCCAGCATTTT. This gives the protein CASSQTPEGPQHF.

V and J are TRBV2 and TRBJ1-5, with unresolved D. V lost 6 bases and J 11 bases, leaving 11 bases between the germline ends. The CDR3 spans 11 residues. Germline-derived CDR1 and CDR2 are SNHLY and FYNNEI. As DNA, the CDR3 is TGTGCCAGCAGAATGGGTAGGACCCAGCATTTT. This gives the protein CASRMGRTQHF.

This rearrangement joins TRBV25-1 to TRBJ2-1; unclear D gene. V was shortened by 5 bases and J by 11 bases, with 16 bases between the two germline ends. CDR3 length: 13 residues. Germline assignment: CDR1 MGHDK and CDR2 SYGVNS. The CDR3 here is CASSPQASNQQFF. CDR3 nucleotide sequence: TGTGCCAGCAGTCCGCAGGCAAGTAATCAGCAGTTCTTC.

The chain links TRBV11-2 to TRBJ2-1; 11 bases match TRBD1. The trim removed 5 bases at V and 6 bases at J, leaving 9 bases unmatched. The CDR3 spans 16 residues. Per the germline V gene, CDR1 is SGHAT and CDR2 is FQNNGV. The CDR3 region is CASSAYRDRGTNEQFF. CDR3 DNA: TGTGCCAGCAGCGCCTACCGGGACAGGGGGACCAATGAGCAGTTCTTC.

V and J are TRBV6-2 or TRBV6-3 and TRBJ2-2; a weak D match, TRBD2 (6 bases). Germline CDR1 MNHEY, CDR2 SVGEGT. V was trimmed by 6 bases and J by 1 base, leaving 18 bases between them. There are 17 residues in the CDR3. The CDR3 is CASRQTLRGRNTGELFF. Written as DNA, the CDR3 is TGTGCCAGCAGACAGACACTGCGGGGAAGGAACACCGGGGAGCTGTTTTTT.

The sample holds a few counts of this clonotype. The rearrangement links TRBV7-2 to TRBJ1-4, with D hard to call. CDR1 SGHTA and CDR2 FQGNSA come from the germline V gene. V dropped 8 bases and J dropped 5 bases, with 9 bases sitting between them. The CDR3 is made up of 12 amino acids. Written as DNA, the CDR3 is TGTGCCAGCGCGGATCCAAATGAAAAACTGTTTTTT. This sequence encodes CASADPNEKLFF.

This chain connects TRBV5-1 to TRBJ1-2, with D perhaps matching TRBD1 (5 bases). Trimming took off 4 bases at V and 6 bases at J, with 19 bases between the two ends. Germline V gives CDR1 SGHRS, CDR2 YFSETQ. The CDR3 length is 15 residues. Here the CDR3 DNA reads TGCGCCAGCAGCGGATCGGGACCCAGGACCCATGGCTACACCTTC. It codes for CASSGSGPRTHGYTF. Variable domain in full (rest from reference TRBV5-1 and TRBJ1-2): KAGVTQTPRYLIKTRGQQVTLSCSPISGHRSVSWYQQTPGQGLQFLFEYFSETQRNKGNFPGRFSGRQFSNSRSEMNVSTLELGDSALYLCASSGSGPRTHGYTFGSGTRLTVV.

This clonotype was detected ten times or more. The chain recombines TRBV12-3 or TRBV12-4 with TRBJ1-5, with 8 bases matching TRBD1. Trimming removed 4 bases from V and 7 bases from J; junction bases left unmatched: 12. CDR3 length: 16 amino acids. CDR3: CASSSLRTGLEQPQHF. The DNA for the CDR3 is TGTGCCAGCAGTTCCCTAAGGACAGGGCTGGAGCAGCCCCAGCATTTT.

This sequence joins TRBV19 and TRBJ1-4; TRBD1 aligns across 7 bases. Germline trimming cut 3 bases from V and 8 bases from J; bases unmatched to any gene: 15. The CDR3 length is 17 residues. CDR1 is LNHDA, CDR2 SQIVND, per germline (reference sequence). The DNA for the CDR3 is TGTGCCAGTAGTATTGGTGAGGGGGCGCGGGTGACGGAAAAACTGTTTTTT. Translated, it gives CASSIGEGARVTEKLFF.

This clonotype was counted ten times or more. The chain couples TRBV12-3 or TRBV12-4 to TRBJ1-5; D might be TRBD1 (5 bases). CDR3 length equals 15 residues. V lost 3 bases and J lost 3, with 12 bases in between. CDR3: CASSFHQGINQPQHF. The DNA for the CDR3 is TGTGCCAGCAGTTTTCACCAGGGAATCAATCAGCCCCAGCATTTT.

This clonotype was seen just once. An end of the junction does not agree with germline; a read error may underlie this. The chain joins TRBV7-7 to TRBJ2-7; D unclear. This CDR3 is built from 15 residues. Germline V lookup: CDR1 SSHAT, CDR2 FNYEAQ (reference sequence). CDR3 bases: TGTGCTAGCAGCCCCAGCATCAAAAAATACTACGAGCAGTACTTC. Translating gives CASSPSIKKYYEQYF.

The V and J genes are TRBV7-2 and TRBJ2-7, with 9 bases aligning to TRBD2. V dropped 5 bases and J dropped 0; count of bases not matched to a gene: 5. This CDR3 comprises 15 residues. The germline V gene encodes CDR1 SGHTA and CDR2 FQGNSA. This CDR3 reads CASSRSGRGSYEQYF. Written as DNA, the CDR3 is TGTGCCAGCAGCCGTAGCGGGAGAGGCTCCTACGAGCAGTACTTC.